These T cell receptor beta chains were read from a single sample in a study of shared clonotypes between healthy human individuals. Clones were sequenced by immunoSEQ multiplex PCR, and TCRdb holds only the in-frame ones, with some missing. The sample shows about 990,000 clones, about 84% of them seen only once. Specimen: memory CD4+ T cells from PBMCs. The receptor set was obtained from a man aged 18 to 29 in good health. Some clones in this sample may be carry-over from other donors' samples. Both conserved end residues are part of each CDR3. Each record gives: CDR3 protein, V gene.

CDR3aa: CSAGDGTF; v_gene: TRBV20-1
CDR3aa: CASSQLTGFYNEQFF; v_gene: TRBV11-2
CDR3aa: CASSLAKSTDTQYF; v_gene: TRBV5-1
CDR3aa: CASSRQHNYGYTF; v_gene: TRBV5-8
CDR3aa: CASSNQGSPSRGYTF; v_gene: TRBV19
CDR3aa: CASSPGSGRSETQYF; v_gene: TRBV11-2
CDR3aa: CACRTSERSSYEQYF; v_gene: TRBV2
CDR3aa: CASSQGQGTNEKLFF; v_gene: TRBV4-2
CDR3aa: CASSPSRGTGARNEQFF; v_gene: TRBV9
CDR3aa: CASSGLGFGSYGYTF; v_gene: TRBV2
CDR3aa: CASSHLQGARREQYF; v_gene: TRBV28
CDR3aa: CASSIADSGGQPQHF; v_gene: TRBV19
CDR3aa: CASRPLRSTNQPQHF; v_gene: TRBV28
CDR3aa: CASTLRPGDGYTF; v_gene: TRBV6-5
CDR3aa: CASSQDPGGGQPQHF; v_gene: TRBV4-3
CDR3aa: CASSVSGYEKLFF; v_gene: TRBV6-1
CDR3aa: CASSLINLNTGELFF; v_gene: TRBV28
CDR3aa: CSADRYTDTQYF; v_gene: TRBV29-1
CDR3aa: CASSSRQGETNEKLFF; v_gene: TRBV7-9
CDR3aa: CASSEASEGYF; v_gene: TRBV6-1
CDR3aa: CSVAGRRTGELFF; v_gene: TRBV29-1
CDR3aa: CASSSTGTRDEQFF; v_gene: TRBV5-1
CDR3aa: CAWARKGVPYNEQFF; v_gene: TRBV30
CDR3aa: CASSPVAGGYEQYF; v_gene: TRBV18
CDR3aa: CASTVNPGLDTQYF; v_gene: TRBV9
CDR3aa: CASSSDLTKNQPQHF; v_gene: TRBV28
CDR3aa: CASSLDAGEQYF; v_gene: TRBV11-2
CDR3aa: CASSPRADTQYF; v_gene: TRBV6-6
CDR3aa: CASSPEPPSFTEAFF; v_gene: TRBV18
CDR3aa: CASTYAGTGGYEQYF; v_gene: TRBV7-9
CDR3aa: CASSPRQGALYEQYF; v_gene: TRBV28
CDR3aa: CASSLASSMARTDTQYF; v_gene: TRBV5-1
CDR3aa: CASGIGEQYF; v_gene: TRBV7-2
CDR3aa: CASSLVSGRGYEQYF; v_gene: TRBV5-4
CDR3aa: CASSYEGGYNSEQFF; v_gene: TRBV7-3
CDR3aa: CASRSEPQGWNEQFF; v_gene: TRBV6-1